This record looks at one T cell receptor beta chain sequence and its context. Its antigen is unidentified. Negatively enriched CD4+ T cells were divided by CD45RA into naive and memory. Per germline, CDR1 SGHRS and CDR2 YFSETQ. The CDR3 length is 14 residues. J was trimmed by 2 bases and V by 3 bases; bases with no gene match: 3. This record comes from a study of shared clonotypes between healthy human individuals. Study context: Every donor yielded three CD4 naive, three CD4 memory, two CD8 naive and one CD8 memory plate. General study findings and limits: Generally, naive subsets (rather than memory subsets) showed larger estimated richness.

Several immunoSEQ plates held equal portions of the genomic DNA taken from each subset. Method: immunoSEQ multiplex PCR; TCRdb's copy keeps in-frame clones and lacks some. This sample carries some 2,000,000 clones, 90% to 95% of them seen once, and the ten largest clones take 0.13%. This chain links TRBV5-1 with TRBJ2-5; TRBD1 agrees at 8 bases. Source material: naive CD4+ T cells sorted from blood. Subset in this sample: CD45RA+ positively selected. This sequence originates from a man aged 18 to 30 in good health. The CDR3 protein is CASSSQGDQETQYF. In nucleotides, the CDR3 is TGCGCCAGCAGCTCACAGGGGGATCAAGAGACCCAGTACTTC. The entire variable domain, with the rest obtained from reference TRBV5-1 and TRBJ2-5, is as follows: KAGVTQTPRYLIKTRGQQVTLSCSPISGHRSVSWYQQTPGQGLQFLFEYFSETQRNKGNFPGRFSGRQFSNSRSEMNVSTLELGDSALYLCASSSQGDQETQYFGPGTRLLVL.